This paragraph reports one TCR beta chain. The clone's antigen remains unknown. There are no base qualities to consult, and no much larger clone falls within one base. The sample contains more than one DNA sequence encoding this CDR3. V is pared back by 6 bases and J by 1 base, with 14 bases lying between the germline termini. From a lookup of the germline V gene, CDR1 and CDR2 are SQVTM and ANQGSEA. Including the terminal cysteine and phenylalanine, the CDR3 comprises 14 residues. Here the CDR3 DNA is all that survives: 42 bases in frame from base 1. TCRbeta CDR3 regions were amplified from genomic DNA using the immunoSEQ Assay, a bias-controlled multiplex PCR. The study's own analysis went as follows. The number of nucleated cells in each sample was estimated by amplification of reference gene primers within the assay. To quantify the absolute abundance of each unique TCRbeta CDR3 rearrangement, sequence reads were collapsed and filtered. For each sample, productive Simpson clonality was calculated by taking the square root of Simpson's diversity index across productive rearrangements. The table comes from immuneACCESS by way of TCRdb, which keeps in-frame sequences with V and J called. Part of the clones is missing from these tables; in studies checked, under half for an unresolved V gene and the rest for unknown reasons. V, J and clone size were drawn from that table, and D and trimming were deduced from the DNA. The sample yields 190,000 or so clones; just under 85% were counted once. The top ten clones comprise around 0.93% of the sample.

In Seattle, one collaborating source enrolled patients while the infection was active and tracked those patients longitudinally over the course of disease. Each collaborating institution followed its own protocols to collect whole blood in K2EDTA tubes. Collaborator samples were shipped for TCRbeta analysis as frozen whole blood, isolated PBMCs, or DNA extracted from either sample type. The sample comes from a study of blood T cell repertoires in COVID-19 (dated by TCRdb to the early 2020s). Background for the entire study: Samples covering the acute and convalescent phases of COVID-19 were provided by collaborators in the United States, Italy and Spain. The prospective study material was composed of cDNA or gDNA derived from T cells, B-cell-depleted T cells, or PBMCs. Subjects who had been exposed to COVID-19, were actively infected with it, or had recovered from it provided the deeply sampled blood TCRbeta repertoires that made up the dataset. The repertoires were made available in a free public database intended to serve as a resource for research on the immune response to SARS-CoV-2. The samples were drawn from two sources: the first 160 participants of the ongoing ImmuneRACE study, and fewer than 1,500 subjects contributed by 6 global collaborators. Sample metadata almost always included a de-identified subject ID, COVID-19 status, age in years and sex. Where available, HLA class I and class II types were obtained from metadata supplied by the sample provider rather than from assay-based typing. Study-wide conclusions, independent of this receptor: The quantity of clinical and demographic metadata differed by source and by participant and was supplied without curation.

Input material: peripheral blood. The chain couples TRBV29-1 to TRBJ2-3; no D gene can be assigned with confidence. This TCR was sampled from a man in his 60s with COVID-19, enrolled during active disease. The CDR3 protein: CSVDQPQGTDTQYF. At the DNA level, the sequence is TGCAGCGTAGACCAACCCCAGGGCACAGATACGCAGTATTTT.